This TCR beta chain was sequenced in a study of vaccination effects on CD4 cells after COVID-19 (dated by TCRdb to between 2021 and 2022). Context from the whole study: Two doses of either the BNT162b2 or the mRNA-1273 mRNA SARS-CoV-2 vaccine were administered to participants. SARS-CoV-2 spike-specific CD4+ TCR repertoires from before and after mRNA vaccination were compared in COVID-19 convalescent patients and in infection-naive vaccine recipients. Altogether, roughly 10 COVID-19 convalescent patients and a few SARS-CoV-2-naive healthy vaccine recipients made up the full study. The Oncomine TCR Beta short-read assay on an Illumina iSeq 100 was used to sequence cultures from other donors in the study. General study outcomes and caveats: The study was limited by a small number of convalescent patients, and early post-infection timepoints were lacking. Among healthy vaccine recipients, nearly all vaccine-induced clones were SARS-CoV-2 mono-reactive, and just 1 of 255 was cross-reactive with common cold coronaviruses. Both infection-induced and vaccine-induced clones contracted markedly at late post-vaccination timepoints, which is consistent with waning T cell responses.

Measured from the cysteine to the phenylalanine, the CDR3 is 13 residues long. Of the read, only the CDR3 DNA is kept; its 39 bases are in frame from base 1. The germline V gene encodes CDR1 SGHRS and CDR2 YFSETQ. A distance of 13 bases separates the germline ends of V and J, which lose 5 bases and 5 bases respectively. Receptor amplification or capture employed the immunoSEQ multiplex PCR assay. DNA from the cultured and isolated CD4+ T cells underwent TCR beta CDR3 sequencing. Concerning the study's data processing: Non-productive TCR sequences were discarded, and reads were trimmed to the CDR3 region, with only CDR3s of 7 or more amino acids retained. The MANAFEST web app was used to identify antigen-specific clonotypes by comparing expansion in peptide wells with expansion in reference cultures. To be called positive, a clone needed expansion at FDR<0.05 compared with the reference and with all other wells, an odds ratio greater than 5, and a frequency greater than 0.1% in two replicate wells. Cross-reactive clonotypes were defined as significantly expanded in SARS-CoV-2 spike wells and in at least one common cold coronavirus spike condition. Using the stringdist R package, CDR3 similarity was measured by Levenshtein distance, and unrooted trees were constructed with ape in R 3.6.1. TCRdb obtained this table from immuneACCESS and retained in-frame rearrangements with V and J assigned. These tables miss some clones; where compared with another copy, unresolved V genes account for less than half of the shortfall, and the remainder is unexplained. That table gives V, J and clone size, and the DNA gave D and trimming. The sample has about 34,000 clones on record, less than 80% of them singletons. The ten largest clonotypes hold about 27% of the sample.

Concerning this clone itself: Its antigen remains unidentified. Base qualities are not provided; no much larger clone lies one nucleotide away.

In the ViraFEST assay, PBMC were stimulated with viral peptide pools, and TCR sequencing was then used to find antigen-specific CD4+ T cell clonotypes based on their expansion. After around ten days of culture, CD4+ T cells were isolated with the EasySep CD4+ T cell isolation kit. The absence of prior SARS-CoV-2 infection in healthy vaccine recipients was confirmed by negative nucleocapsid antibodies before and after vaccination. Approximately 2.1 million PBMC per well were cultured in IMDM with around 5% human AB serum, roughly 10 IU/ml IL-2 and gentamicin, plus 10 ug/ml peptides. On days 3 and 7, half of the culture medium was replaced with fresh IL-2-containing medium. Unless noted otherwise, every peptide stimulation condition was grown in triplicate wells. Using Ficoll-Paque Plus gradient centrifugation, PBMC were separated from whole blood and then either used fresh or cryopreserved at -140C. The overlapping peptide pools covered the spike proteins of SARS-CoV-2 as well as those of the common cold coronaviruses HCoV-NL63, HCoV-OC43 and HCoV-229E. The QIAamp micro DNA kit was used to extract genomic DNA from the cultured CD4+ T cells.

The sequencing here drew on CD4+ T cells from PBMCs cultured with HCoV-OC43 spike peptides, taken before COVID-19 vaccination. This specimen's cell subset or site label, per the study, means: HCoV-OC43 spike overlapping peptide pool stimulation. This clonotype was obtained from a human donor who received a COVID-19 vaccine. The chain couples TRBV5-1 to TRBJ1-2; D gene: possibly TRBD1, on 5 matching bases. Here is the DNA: TGCGCCAGCAGAAGGGACGGACCTTATGGCTACACCTTC. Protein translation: CASRRDGPYGYTF.